The rows below give T cell receptor beta chains drawn from one sample of a study of OX40 agonist ivuxolimab in advanced cancers. Clones were sequenced by immunoSEQ multiplex PCR, and TCRdb holds only the in-frame ones, with some missing. The sample carries about 32,000 clones, over 80% recorded once. The specimen comprised CD4+ or CD8+ T cells sorted from blood, sampled in a trial of the OX40 agonist ivuxolimab. The source of these receptors is an adult with an advanced solid tumor such as melanoma, head and neck, liver or kidney cancer. CDR3s include the opening cysteine and the closing phenylalanine or tryptophan. The order of the fields is D gene, V gene, CDR3 protein. A D gene is named only where the DNA matches it firmly.

>.|TRBV9
CASSEGGGTEAFF
>TRBD1|TRBV28
CASSLGQGFRQPQHF
>TRBD1|TRBV13
CASSVGTGANSPLHF
>.|TRBV28
CASSLYERIGSSYEQYF
>.|TRBV7-9
CASSVGGTDTQYF
>.|TRBV4-1
CASSQDVDTQYF
>.|TRBV25-1
CASNLRYPFDQYNEQFF
>.|TRBV7-4
CASSLAGEDTEAFF
>.|TRBV5-6
CASSLYGSRSHNEQFF
>TRBD2|TRBV6-5
CAIQAGGGDTQYF
>TRBD1|TRBV6-1
CASGDRGSNSPLHF
>.|TRBV28
CASMRGSYEQYF
>TRBD2|TRBV7-2
CASSSGLAGGRDTQYF
>.|TRBV10-3
CAISESTDEQYF
>.|TRBV15
CATSRDKGVQETQYF
>.|TRBV13
CASSLGGYGYTF
>TRBD2|TRBV13
CASSQTSGGVYEQYF
>.|TRBV2
CASSLTVDSNQPQHF
>.|TRBV6-5
CASSFRHEQYF
>.|TRBV9
CASSVGSGNQPQHF
>.|TRBV5-5
CASSSGPNTEAFF
>.|TRBV5-1
CASSLGVLNTEAFF
>TRBD1|TRBV4-1
CASSLSTGYAYGYTF
>.|TRBV5-4
CASSPRGNYGYTF
>.|TRBV5-1
CASNLVGGTEAFF